This TCR beta chain is from a study of T-cell memory formation after mild COVID-19. Findings and limits, study-wide: CD8+ contracting clones occupied EMRA, while CD4+ ones occupied mainly CM and EM. Clones contracting across day 15 to 85 had a balanced CD4/CD8 profile; later expanding clones leaned CD4+. Cross-reactive memory appears to have joined, as suggested by some responding clones showing up in pre-infection memory. What remained unconfirmed was the SARS-CoV-2 specificity of second-wave clones peaking on day 37.

TCRdb ran MiXCR on the 5' RACE reads and lists one entry per CDR3 protein. In the table there are 200,000 or so distinct CDR3 sequences, 18% of which are singletons. Germline V gene sequence: CDR1 LGHNA, CDR2 YSLEER. There are 16 residues in the CDR3. The V gene lost 0 bases and the J gene lost 3 bases, with 15 bases spanning the gap. This clonotype was seen a handful of times. What it recognizes is unknown. The chain combines TRBV4-3 with TRBJ2-7, with D possibly matching TRBD1 (6 bases). Sample: PBMCs or a T cell subset sorted from them (not recorded which). The sequence came from an adult woman who had mild COVID-19 (a few samples of this study predate the infection). Cell type and time point are not known. Here the CDR3 DNA reads TGCGCCAGCAGCCAAGATACTCCGCGACAGGTCTACGAGCAGTACTTC. This encodes CASSQDTPRQVYEQYF.